This T cell receptor (beta chain) was captured in a study of pediatric ulcerative colitis (dated by TCRdb to 2018 to 2020). Regarding the study in general: Among the ulcerative colitis patients, about seven had pancolitis and two had left-sided colitis, and histology in every patient was consistent with ulcerative colitis. About nine newly diagnosed, treatment-naive pediatric ulcerative colitis patients and a handful of non-IBD control children each provided paired blood and rectal samples. By Pediatric Ulcerative Colitis Activity Index, two patients had mild disease, several had moderate disease and three had acute severe colitis.

Through the immunoSEQ TRB Survey service, multiplex V and J primers were used to amplify rearranged CDR3 beta regions from genomic DNA. To keep sequencing depth equal across samples, survey-level depth of up to 500,000 reads per sample was applied. The libraries were purified and pooled, then sequenced using Illumina technology. The original pipeline was this. Productive clonality, sample overlap, pairwise scatters, CDR3 beta length, V/D/J gene usage and productiveness were assessed with immunoSEQ online tools. Calculated diversity was defined as the number of unique rearrangements divided by total templates, multiplied by 100, and Shannon and Simpson indices were computed as well. Principal component analysis used the R prcomp function and ggbiplot package on Z-score normalized data. Morisita's index was used to measure clonal overlap between blood and rectum within each subject. TCRdb carries this immuneACCESS record with in-frame sequences only. Its versions omit some clonotypes, under half of them owing to an unresolved V gene in the studies checked, with the rest unexplained. The V and J calls and the clone size are those of that table, but D and trimming were determined from the DNA. The sample has over a thousand clones on record, almost 90% of them singletons. Approximately 3.1% of the sample lies in the top ten.

Ulcerative colitis patients had received no immunosuppressive medication before the diagnostic colonoscopy. A blood sample was obtained concurrently with the colonoscopy. The Wizard kit (Promega) was used to extract genomic DNA from the blood and intestinal samples. On this clone itself: Its recognized antigen is unknown. No base qualities exist here, and no much larger clone lies one base off it.

Here is what the overall study found, with its caveats: Two rectal CDR3 clonotypes were detected in all ulcerative colitis patients and were not detected in any of the controls. Features of the rectal repertoire distinguished controls, mild-moderate colitis patients and acute severe colitis patients, and in acute severe colitis, rectal diversity was reduced because of clonal expansions. Autologous blood-rectal clonal overlap was significantly higher in ulcerative colitis patients than in controls, suggesting increased T cell trafficking to inflamed tissue. Repertoires were derived from total lymphocyte DNA, so rare subsets such as regulatory T cells may have patterns not reflected. For technical reasons, blood samples from a couple of patients gave substantially fewer templates, and these samples were excluded from the blood-rectal overlap analysis. The healthy control group was small, consisting of only a handful of individuals.

Trimming at the junction amounts to 6 bases on V and 1 base on J, and the germline ends lie 12 bases apart. The germline V gene gives CDR1 as MNHNS and CDR2 as SASEGT. Including cysteine and phenylalanine, the CDR3 has 14 amino acids. The retained sequence is limited to the CDR3, 42 bases, with the frame set at the first base. The sequencing input was blood. Rearrangement joined TRBV6-1 to TRBJ1-1; the D gene is perhaps TRBD1, on 6 matching bases. The receptor was isolated from a boy younger than 18 with severe ulcerative colitis. The CDR3 protein is CASSATGQNTEAFF. The bases read TGTGCCAGCAGCGCGACGGGACAGAACACTGAAGCTTTCTTT.